The TCR beta chain described here comes from a study of T-cell reconstitution after alpha-beta-depleted transplantation in children. A TCRbeta library incorporating unique molecular identifiers was prepared. MiXCR was run by TCRdb on the PCR reads, yielding one entry per CDR3 protein. The table shows about 340,000 distinct CDR3 sequences, with 13% occurring only once. This clonotype was counted only a few times. This CDR3 has 13 amino acids. Trimming removed 4 bases from V and 7 bases from J; junction bases left unmatched: 3. The chain joins TRBV12-3 or TRBV12-4 to TRBJ1-4; 7 bases map to TRBD1. The starting material was PBMCs, obtained from the stem cell graft. The sequence came from a human donor who donated a stem cell graft to a child with Fanconi anemia. The CDR3, as DNA: TGTGCCAGCAGTTGGGGACAGAGTGAAAAACTGTTTTTT. Its protein is CASSWGQSEKLFF.